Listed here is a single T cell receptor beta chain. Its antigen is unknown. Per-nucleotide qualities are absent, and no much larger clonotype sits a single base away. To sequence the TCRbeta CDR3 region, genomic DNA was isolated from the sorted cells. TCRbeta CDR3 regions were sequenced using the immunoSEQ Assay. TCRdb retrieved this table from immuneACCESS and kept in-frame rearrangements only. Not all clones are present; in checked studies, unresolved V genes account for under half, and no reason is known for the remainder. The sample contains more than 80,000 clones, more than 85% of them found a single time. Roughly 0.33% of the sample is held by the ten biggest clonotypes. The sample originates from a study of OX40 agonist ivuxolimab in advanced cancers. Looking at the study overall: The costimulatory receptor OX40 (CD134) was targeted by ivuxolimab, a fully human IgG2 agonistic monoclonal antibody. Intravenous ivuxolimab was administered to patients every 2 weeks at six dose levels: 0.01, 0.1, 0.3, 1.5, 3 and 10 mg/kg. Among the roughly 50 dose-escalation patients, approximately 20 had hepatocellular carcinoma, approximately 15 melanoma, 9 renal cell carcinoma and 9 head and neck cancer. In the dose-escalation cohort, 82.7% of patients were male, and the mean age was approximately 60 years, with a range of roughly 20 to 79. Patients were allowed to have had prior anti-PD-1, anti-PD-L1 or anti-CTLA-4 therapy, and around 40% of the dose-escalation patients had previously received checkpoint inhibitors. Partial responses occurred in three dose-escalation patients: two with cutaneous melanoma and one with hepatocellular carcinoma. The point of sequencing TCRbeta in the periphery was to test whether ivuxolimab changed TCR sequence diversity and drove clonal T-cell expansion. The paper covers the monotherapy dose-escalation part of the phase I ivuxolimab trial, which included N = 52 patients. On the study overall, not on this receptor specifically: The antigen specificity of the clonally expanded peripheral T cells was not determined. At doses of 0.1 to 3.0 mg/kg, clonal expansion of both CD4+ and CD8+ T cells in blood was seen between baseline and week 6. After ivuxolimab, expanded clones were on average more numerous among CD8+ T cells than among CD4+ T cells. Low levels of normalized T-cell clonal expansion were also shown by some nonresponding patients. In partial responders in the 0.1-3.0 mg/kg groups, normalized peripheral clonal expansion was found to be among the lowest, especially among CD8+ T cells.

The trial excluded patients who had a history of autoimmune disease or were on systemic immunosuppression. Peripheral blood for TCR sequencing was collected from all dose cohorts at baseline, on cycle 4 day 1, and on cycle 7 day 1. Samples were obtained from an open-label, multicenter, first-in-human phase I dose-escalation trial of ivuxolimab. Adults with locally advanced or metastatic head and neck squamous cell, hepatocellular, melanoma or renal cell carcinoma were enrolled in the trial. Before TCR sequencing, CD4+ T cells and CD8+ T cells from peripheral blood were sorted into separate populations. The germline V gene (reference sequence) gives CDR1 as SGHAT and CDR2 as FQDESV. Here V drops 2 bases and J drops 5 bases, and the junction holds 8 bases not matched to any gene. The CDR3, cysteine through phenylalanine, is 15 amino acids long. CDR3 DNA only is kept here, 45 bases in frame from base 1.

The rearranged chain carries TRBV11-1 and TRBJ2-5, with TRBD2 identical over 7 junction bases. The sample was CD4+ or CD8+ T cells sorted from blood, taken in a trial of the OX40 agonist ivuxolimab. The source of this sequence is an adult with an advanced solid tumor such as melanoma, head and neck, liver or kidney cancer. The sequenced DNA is TGTGCCAGCAGCTTAAAGTGGGAGGGCCTTGAGACCCAGTACTTC. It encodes CASSLKWEGLETQYF.